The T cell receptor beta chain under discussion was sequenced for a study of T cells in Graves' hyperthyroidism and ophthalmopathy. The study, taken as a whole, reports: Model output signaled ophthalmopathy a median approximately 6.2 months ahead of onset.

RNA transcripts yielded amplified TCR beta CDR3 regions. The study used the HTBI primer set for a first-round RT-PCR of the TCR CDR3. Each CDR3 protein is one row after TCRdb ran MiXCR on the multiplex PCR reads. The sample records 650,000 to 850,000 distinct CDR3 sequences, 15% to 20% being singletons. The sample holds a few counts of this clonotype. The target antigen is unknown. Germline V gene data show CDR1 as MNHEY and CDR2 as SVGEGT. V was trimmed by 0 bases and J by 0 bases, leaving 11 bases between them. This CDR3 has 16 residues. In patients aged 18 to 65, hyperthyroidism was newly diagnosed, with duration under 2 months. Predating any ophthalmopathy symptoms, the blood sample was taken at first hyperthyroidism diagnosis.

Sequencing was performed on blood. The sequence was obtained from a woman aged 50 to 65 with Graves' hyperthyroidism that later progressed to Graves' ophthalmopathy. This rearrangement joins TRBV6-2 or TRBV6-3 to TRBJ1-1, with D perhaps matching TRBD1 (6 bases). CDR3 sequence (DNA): TGTGCCAGCAGTTACTCGACGGACAGCGTGAACACTGAAGCTTTCTTT. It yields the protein CASSYSTDSVNTEAFF.